The entry below describes one T cell receptor (beta chain). It lacks a known antigen. Base quality data are lacking; no much larger clone is found one base away. In the prospective study, participants were about 18 to 89 years old, resided in approximately 25 geographic areas of the United States, and were enrolled through a virtual design. In the prospective study, cohorts were assigned on the basis of participant-reported clinical history obtained from a screening survey and a study questionnaire. For ImmuneRACE Cohort 3, a participant was defined as recovered based on two consecutive negative NP/OP PCR tests, clearance by a healthcare professional, or resolution of symptoms. Each participant in the prospective study had whole blood, serum and a nasopharyngeal or oropharyngeal swab collected by mobile phlebotomists. Participants in the prospective study had the option to provide additional blood draws and questionnaires over a roughly two-month period. Prospective study blood samples were shipped either frozen or at room temperature before DNA extraction.

These data are taken from a study of blood T cell repertoires in COVID-19 (dated by TCRdb to about 2020). About the investigation overall: Collaborator samples came from the United States, Italy and Spain and covered acute and convalescent phases of COVID-19. The prospective study material was composed of cDNA or gDNA derived from T cells, B-cell-depleted T cells, or PBMCs. The dataset comprised deeply sampled blood TCRbeta repertoires from subjects exposed to, actively infected with, or recovered from COVID-19. A freely available public database, intended as a resource for researchers studying the immune response to SARS-CoV-2, is where the repertoires were released. Where available, HLA class I and class II types were obtained from metadata supplied by the sample provider rather than from assay-based typing. The samples were drawn from the first 160 participants of the ongoing ImmuneRACE study and from 1,254 subjects provided by 6 global collaborators. Sample metadata almost always included a de-identified subject ID, COVID-19 status, age in years and sex.

The CDR3 numbers 13 residues from cysteine through phenylalanine. Only CDR3 DNA remains: 39 bases, in frame from the first base. Unmatched junction bases come to 8, with V trimmed by 8 bases and J by 8 bases. The germline V gene encodes CDR1 ENHRY and CDR2 SYGVKD. Paper-wide results and their limitations: How much clinical and demographic metadata was included differed by source and by participant, and the metadata was provided uncurated.

The immunoSEQ Assay, a bias-controlled multiplex PCR, was used to amplify TCRbeta CDR3 regions from genomic DNA. From the authors' description of their analysis: The number of nucleated cells in each sample was estimated from the amplification of reference gene primers within the assay. Sequence reads were collapsed and filtered to measure the absolute abundance of every unique TCRbeta CDR3 rearrangement. For each sample, productive Simpson clonality was calculated as the square root of Simpson's diversity index across productive rearrangements. Sourced from immuneACCESS, this table was stored by TCRdb with only in-frame sequences that have V and J called. A share of the clones is absent; for the studies checked, an unresolved V gene accounts for under half, and the remainder has no known explanation. Clonal size and the V and J genes are those of that table, whereas D and trimming came from the DNA. This sample has 180,000 or so clones in its table, and 65% to 85% of those were observed once. The ten top clones hold 10% to 15% of the sample.

This sequence uses TRBV10-3 and TRBJ1-4, with 7 bases aligning to TRBD1. The clonotype comes from a woman in her sixties who had recovered from COVID-19. Sequencing input: PBMCs or T cells enriched from blood (not recorded which). The CDR3 protein is CAIFSQGEEKLFF. In nucleotide form, the sequence is TGTGCCATCTTCTCCCAGGGGGAAGAAAAACTGTTTTTT.